The 27 T cell receptor beta chains presented below share a single source sample, sequenced in a study of CXCR3-negative and CXCR3-positive naive CD8 T cells. 5' RACE that incorporated UMI labels was used to prepare the TRB cDNA libraries. TCRdb re-called the 5' RACE reads, yielding one record per CDR3 amino acid sequence without DNA. Its clone listing holds 50,000 to 65,000 distinct CDR3 sequences. The sample taken for sequencing was memory CD8+ T cells from blood. These receptors came from a human donor in good health. Some clones in this sample may be carry-over from other donors' samples.

The chain's CDR3 is CASSQDVRPAPHEQYF. The chain couples TRBV3-1 to TRBJ2-7. This CDR3 comprises 16 residues. Germline V gene sequence: CDR1 LGHDT, CDR2 YNNKEL (reference sequence).

The rearrangement links TRBV3-1 to TRBJ1-4; TCRdb indicates TRBD1, and absent DNA this call remains unverified. This CDR3 is built from 17 residues. Germline V CDR1 and CDR2: LGHDT, YNNKEL (reference sequence). The CDR3 loop is CASSTPKDGTGGEKLFF.

The CDR3 loop is CSVVGAGIVGYEQYF. This sequence joins TRBV29-1 and TRBJ2-7. Germline loops: CDR1 SQVTM, CDR2 ANQGSEA. This CDR3 has 15 amino acids.

The V call is TRBV4-3, the J call TRBJ2-7. Germline assignment: CDR1 LGHNA and CDR2 YSLEER. The CDR3 runs 14 residues. The CDR3 spells CASSTDRGSNEQYF.

This chain uses TRBV28 with TRBJ2-7; TCRdb picks TRBD1, but there is no DNA to check that call. The CDR3 contains 14 residues. The V gene's germline CDR1 is MDHEN and CDR2 SYDVKM. The CDR3: CASSLSRGLNEQYF.

The chain employs TRBV20-1 and TRBJ2-7; TCRdb gives TRBD1 as the D gene, but with no DNA this cannot be confirmed. Germline CDR1 and CDR2: DFQATT and SNEGSKA (reference sequence). This CDR3 region has 15 residues. The chain's CDR3 is CSATLAGREVGVQYF.

The genes are TRBV5-1 and TRBJ1-1. The CDR3 totals 15 residues. Looked up from germline, CDR1 is SGHRS and CDR2 is YFSETQ. This CDR3 is CASSLGERPNTEAFF.

The rearrangement links TRBV3-1 to TRBJ2-5; the TRBD1 assignment by TCRdb is unverifiable without DNA. CDR1 is LGHDT and CDR2 is YNNKEL in the germline V gene (reference sequence). This CDR3 contains 16 residues. This CDR3 is CASSQSTRGYQETQYF.

The chain is built from TRBV10-3 and TRBJ1-2; TCRdb outputs TRBD1, but without DNA this stays unchecked. CDR3 length: 17 amino acids. CDR1 is ENHRY and CDR2 is SYGVKD in the germline V gene. The CDR3 loop is CAISQSTTTGKAYGYTF.

The CDR3 loop is CASSLAGQILDNEQFF. The chain has TRBV11-2 and TRBJ2-1; there is no DNA to check the TCRdb D call of TRBD1. This CDR3 is 16 amino acids long. Germline CDR1 and CDR2: SGHAT and FQNNGV. The complete variable domain, with remaining parts taken from reference TRBV11-2 and TRBJ2-1, reads EAGVAQSPRYKIIEKRQSVAFWCNPISGHATLYWYQQILGQGPKLLIQFQNNGVVDDSQLPKDRFSAERLKGVDSTLKIQPAKLEDSAVYLCASSLAGQILDNEQFFGPGTRLTVL.

The genes are TRBV2 and TRBJ1-2. The germline V gene has CDR1 SNHLY and CDR2 FYNNEI. This CDR3 has 14 amino acids. CDR3 protein: CASSESLGGHGYTF.

The genes are TRBV7-2 and TRBJ2-7; TCRdb proposes TRBD1, but this gene call is untestable without DNA. Germline CDR1 SGHTA, CDR2 FQGNSA. The CDR3 has 18 amino acids. The CDR3 region is CASSSSPPPGQGAGEQYF. The whole variable domain, remainder taken from reference TRBV7-2 and TRBJ2-7, is GAGVSQSPSNKVTEKGKDVELRCDPISGHTALYWYRQSLGQGLEFLIYFQGNSAPDKSGLPSDRFSAERTGGSVSTLTIQRTQQEDSAVYLCASSSSPPPGQGAGEQYFGPGTRLTVT.

V and J are TRBV29-1 and TRBJ2-7; absent DNA, TCRdb's TRBD1 call cannot be checked. In germline, CDR1 is SQVTM, CDR2 ANQGSEA. This CDR3 has 13 amino acids. CDR3 protein: CSVVDRESYEQYF.

The chain combines TRBV6-4 with TRBJ2-1; TCRdb's D call of TRBD1 is untestable without DNA. Per germline, CDR1 MRHNA and CDR2 SNTAGT. The length of the CDR3 is 15 residues. CDR3 sequence reads: CASNPPGASYNEQFF.

The chain carries TRBV27 and TRBJ2-7; there is no DNA to check the TCRdb D call of TRBD1. The CDR3 runs 16 residues. CDR1 is MNHEY and CDR2 is SMNVEV in the germline V gene (reference sequence). The CDR3: CASSQTPGQRKYEQYF.

Here the CDR3 reads CATSDGGTYEQYF. The chain uses TRBV15 and TRBJ2-7. The CDR3 consists of 13 residues. Germline CDR1 is LNHNV and CDR2 is YYDKDF (reference sequence). The complete variable domain, with remaining parts taken from reference TRBV15 and TRBJ2-7, reads DAMVIQNPRYQVTQFGKPVTLSCSQTLNHNVMYWYQQKSSQAPKLLFHYYDKDFNNEADTPDNFQSRRPNTSFCFLDIRSPGLGDTAMYLCATSDGGTYEQYFGPGTRLTVT.

The chain carries TRBV3-1 and TRBJ2-2; the D gene TCRdb calls, TRBD1, cannot be checked with no DNA. CDR1 is LGHDT and CDR2 is YNNKEL in the germline V gene (reference sequence). The CDR3 has 16 residues. The CDR3 sequence: CASSQDVEWADGELFF.

The chain uses TRBV20-1 and TRBJ2-5; TCRdb reports TRBD1, a call that lacks DNA to check it against. The CDR3 spans 14 residues. CDR1 and CDR2 from the germline V gene are DFQATT and SNEGSKA (reference sequence). This chain's CDR3 is CSARVQGLGETQYF.

This chain connects TRBV29-1 to TRBJ2-1; TCRdb indicates TRBD2, and absent DNA this call remains unverified. The germline gives CDR1 SQVTM, CDR2 ANQGSEA. The CDR3 is 17 amino acids. The CDR3 sequence: CSVLTSVAGGSYNEQFF.

The chain has TRBV7-3 and TRBJ2-1; with no DNA, the TCRdb D assignment of TRBD1 cannot be verified. The CDR3 covers 14 residues. Germline CDR1 is SGHTA and CDR2 is FQGTGA. The CDR3 reads CASSLGTGVHEQFF.

This chain links TRBV11-2 with TRBJ2-7. The CDR3 length is 14 residues. Germline V gene data show CDR1 as SGHAT and CDR2 as FQNNGV. This chain's CDR3 is CASSLSAASYEQYF.

The chain joins TRBV29-1 to TRBJ2-7. The germline V gene encodes CDR1 SQVTM and CDR2 ANQGSEA. The CDR3 consists of 13 residues. CDR3: CSVGGRISYEQYF.

This chain connects TRBV2 to TRBJ1-2; as DNA is missing, the TRBD1 call by TCRdb cannot be tested. Germline V gene data show CDR1 as SNHLY and CDR2 as FYNNEI. This CDR3 contains 12 residues. This chain's CDR3 is CASRGAVYGYTF.

CDR3 sequence reads: CSALRQADTEAFF. The rearrangement joins TRBV20-1 to TRBJ1-1; the D gene TCRdb calls, TRBD1, cannot be checked with no DNA. The CDR3 consists of 13 residues. Germline CDR1 and CDR2: DFQATT and SNEGSKA (reference sequence).

This rearrangement joins TRBV4-1 to TRBJ2-1; TCRdb selects TRBD1, and the lack of DNA leaves this call unchecked. CDR3 length: 16 residues. From germline, CDR1 is MGHRA and CDR2 YSYEKL. The CDR3: CASSQVLQGARAGQFF.

This chain links TRBV4-3 with TRBJ1-5. CDR3 length: 13 amino acids. Germline-derived CDR1 and CDR2 are LGHNA and YSLEER. The CDR3 sequence: CASSQGEGQPQHF.

The gene calls are TRBV20-1 and TRBJ1-1; the TCRdb D gene call, TRBD1, has no DNA to confirm it. Germline V lookup: CDR1 DFQATT, CDR2 SNEGSKA (reference sequence). The CDR3 runs 14 residues. This chain's CDR3 is CSARGGRLNTEAFF.